This T cell receptor (beta chain) was identified in a study of long-term antiretroviral therapy in people with HIV (dated by TCRdb to the early 2020s). Notes on the research overall: Collection of the earliest samples took place about a decade ahead of the 2015 WHO recommendation for immediate ART, at a time when ART was typically delayed until CD4 counts fell. This retrospective serial study examined whether starting ART and sustained HIV suppression were associated with changes in the composition and diversity of the TRB repertoire in peripheral blood. A total of approximately 200 cryopreserved PBMC samples came from a few dozen adults with confirmed HIV infection and were collected serially over a mean of roughly 6 years (range 1-12). Of the roughly 30 participants with HIV, more than 10 were female. Test extractions of a monoclonal T-cell line alongside some 36 polyclonal samples showed no cross-contamination during QIAcube processing. What the work shows at the level of the full study, not this receptor alone: Because pre-ART samples had limited cell numbers, unsorted PBMC were profiled rather than sorted CD4+ and CD8+ T cells. Compared with controls, HIV repertoires had narrower CDR3 length ranges, and the network structure pointed to an antigen-experienced repertoire that shifted only slightly toward naive after ART. Limited PBMC availability meant only the TCR beta chain was sequenced, without alpha chain pairing. A significant increase in TRB diversity was found to be associated with ART initiation, although TRB diversity was observed to remain significantly below that of transplant donor controls even after long-term ART. Inferences about post-ART repertoire changes were limited because no data were available on ART adherence, viral resistance or therapy changes. Expanded TRB clones identified before ART initiation dominated the repertoire across all time points, though the dominance fluctuated and decreased in many PLHIV after ART. The samples span the years 2004 to 2017, and the ART regimens used at that time may not be as effective as current regimens.

The immunoSEQ hsTCRB v3.0 assay was used at survey level resolution to sequence the TRB variable region. The targeted TRB sequencing depth was roughly 40,000-55,000 T-cell genomes per sample. TRB libraries were pooled and sequenced on an Illumina MiSeq using a v3 150-cycle kit. The original methods were these. Analysis of repertoires was carried out in R inside a reproducible Nextflow workflow spanning QC, data transformation and analysis. LymphoSeq2, an R package for AIRR-Seq data exploration, was used to implement custom analyses. After excluding a few samples that yielded fewer than 5000 total TRB sequences, approximately 170 HIV repertoires remained for analysis. Among the approximately 180 retained HIV repertoires, 55 to 65 were collected before ART initiation and 129 were collected after ART initiation. Each repertoire was downsampled to 5000 TRB nucleotide sequences, and summary statistics were averaged across 100 downsampling iterations. Only TRB sequences with CDR3 regions of at least seven amino acids were retained for analysis. Diversity was assessed using a clonality score derived from Shannon entropy and using the Gini coefficient. Repertoire networks linked the top 5000 CDR3 amino acid sequences whenever two sequences differed by an edit distance of one. GLIPH2 predicted antigen specificity groups and MHC restriction for TRB CDR3 amino acid sequences. To flag known CMV, EBV, HIV or tissue antigen associations, CDR3 amino acid sequences were matched against VDJdb and McPAS-TCR. Pre-ART, post-ART and control groups were compared with Wilcoxon signed-rank tests and Holm-Bonferroni correction. TCRdb provides this immuneACCESS table in a form limited to in-frame rearrangements. Some clones are lacking; in checked studies, under half of them reflect an unresolved V gene, and why the rest are absent is not known. The V and J calls and the clone size are those of that table, but D and trimming were determined from the DNA. For this sample there are about 40,000 clones; about 86% appear just once. The ten biggest clones cover 4% of the sample.

Participants were included only if at least one PBMC sample before ART initiation and at least two post-ART samples were available. Treatment was received in the United States of America by all participants with HIV. Before DNA extraction, cryopreserved samples containing roughly 0.85-11 million PBMC were thawed and washed. At the time of the earliest PBMC sample for each participant with HIV, ages ranged from about 20 to 54 years. Per participant, PBMC samples came from 1-4 timepoints prior to ART initiation and 2-8 timepoints following ART initiation, for a median of 7 samples. For every participant, serial HIV viral load, CD4+ T-cell count, ART history and demographic data were obtained. A Qiagen kit on a QIAcube was used to extract genomic DNA from unsorted PBMC, with samples processed in batches of 12. The CDR3, cysteine through phenylalanine, is 13 amino acids long. CDR3 DNA is the only sequence kept; it has 39 bases, read in frame from the first base. Taken from the germline V gene, the CDR1 and CDR2 loops are SGHVS and FNYEAQ. V drops 4 bases and J drops 8 bases, leaving 14 bases in between.

A word on this clone: The specificity of this receptor is unknown. Base qualities are missing; no much larger clone stands one base away.

The rearrangement joined TRBV7-6 to TRBJ1-2; TRBD1 is possibly the D segment (5 matching bases). The TCR comes from a woman between 45 and 65 years old with HIV. The sample consisted of unsorted PBMCs, taken 1.2 years after starting antiretroviral therapy. The sequenced DNA is TGTGCCAGCAGCTCGACAGAGGTGGGAGGCTACACCTTC. This sequence encodes CASSSTEVGGYTF.